A single sample is the source of the 18 T cell receptor beta chains below, sequenced in a study of radiation and T cells in renal cell carcinoma. Repertoires were generated with immunoSEQ multiplex PCR, while TCRdb's copy carries only in-frame clones and drops some. The repertoire has 40,000 to 60,000 clones, 75% to 90% of them found once; the top ten carry about 30%. Time point defined: blood 2 weeks post-SBRT. The treatment was: 15 Gy SBRT to primary tumor, nephrectomy 4 weeks later. The specimen was blood, collected from a patient whose treatment included radiotherapy and nephrectomy. The receptor source for this set is a woman aged 70-85 years with renal cell carcinoma.

This chain joins TRBV15 and TRBJ2-1; no clear D. This CDR3 has 14 amino acids. Trimming left V 2 bases short and J 5 bases short, with 10 bases between. Germline lookup yields CDR1 LNHNV and CDR2 YYDKDF (reference sequence). DNA for the CDR3: TGTGCCACCAGCAGATTTGTCGCAGACAATGAGCAGTTCTTC. As protein: CATSRFVADNEQFF.

V and J are TRBV11-2 and TRBJ2-3; D may correspond to TRBD1 or TRBD2 (5 bases each). Between the trimmed V and J ends, which lost 2 bases and 9 bases, there was a span of 9 bases. The germline V gene encodes CDR1 SGHAT and CDR2 FQNNGV. This CDR3 is 12 amino acids long. The CDR3 loop reads CASSLSRDTQYF. DNA of the CDR3: TGTGCCAGCAGCTTATCTCGGGACACGCAGTATTTT. Based on the CDR3 plus reference TRBV11-2 and TRBJ2-3, the full variable domain is EAGVAQSPRYKIIEKRQSVAFWCNPISGHATLYWYQQILGQGPKLLIQFQNNGVVDDSQLPKDRFSAERLKGVDSTLKIQPAKLEDSAVYLCASSLSRDTQYFGPGTRLTVL.

The CDR3 sequence is CASSLGQQLTDTQYF. The DNA for the CDR3 is TGTGCCAGCAGCTTGGGGCAGCAATTAACAGATACGCAGTATTTT. The chain joins TRBV13 to TRBJ2-3, with D perhaps TRBD1 (5 bases). Trimming removed 3 bases from V and 3 bases from J, with 13 bases in between. The germline V gene has CDR1 PRHDT and CDR2 FYEKMQ (reference sequence). The CDR3 extends over 15 amino acids. Full variable domain (outside the CDR3, taken from reference TRBV13 and TRBJ2-3): AAGVIQSPRHLIKEKRETATLKCYPIPRHDTVYWYQQGPGQDPQFLISFYEKMQSDKGSIPDRFSAQQFSDYHSELNMSSLELGDSALYFCASSLGQQLTDTQYFGPGTRLTVL.

The chain uses TRBV28 and TRBJ2-1; a possible D gene is TRBD1 (7 bases). This CDR3 has 15 amino acids. CDR1 is MDHEN and CDR2 is SYDVKM in the germline V gene. Trimming took off 10 bases at V and 0 bases at J, with 16 bases between the two ends. CDR3 nucleotide sequence: TGTGCCACCCAGGGGGGCGGGGCCTCCTACAATGAGCAGTTCTTC. Translating it yields CATQGGGASYNEQFF.

CDR3 loop: CASSGDWIEQYF. CDR3 nucleotide sequence: TGCGCCAGCAGTGGCGACTGGATCGAGCAGTACTTC. The chain has TRBV10-2 and TRBJ2-7; D gene unclear. The CDR3 length is 12 residues. The germline gives CDR1 WSHSY, CDR2 SAAADI. V was shortened by 4 bases and J by 6 bases, with 10 bases between the two germline ends.

V gene TRBV4-1 combines with J gene TRBJ2-7, with D perhaps given as TRBD1 or TRBD2 (6 bases each). CDR3 length: 18 amino acids. Trimming stripped 0 bases from V and 0 bases from J, with 18 bases between. Germline CDR1 is MGHRA and CDR2 is YSYEKL. CDR3 sequence reads: CASSQDRGRTIYSYEQYF. As DNA, the CDR3 is TGCGCCAGCAGCCAAGATCGGGGGCGGACAATCTACTCCTACGAGCAGTACTTC.

This clone has a single count. The rearrangement links TRBV6-5 to TRBJ2-5, with D tentatively TRBD1 (6 bases). Germline values: CDR1 MNHEY, CDR2 SVGAGI. V was cut by 2 bases and J by 2 bases, with 9 bases left in between. This CDR3 region has 14 residues. In DNA form, the CDR3 reads TGTGCCAGCAGTTACGGGACAACACAAGAGACCCAGTACTTC. This translates into CASSYGTTQETQYF.

A few counts support this clone. This rearrangement joins TRBV6-6 to TRBJ1-2; D unclear. The CDR3 runs to 15 residues. V lost 5 bases and J 4 bases, leaving 17 bases between the germline ends. CDR1 MNHNY and CDR2 SVGAGI come from the germline V gene (reference sequence). CDR3 loop: CASSTSREGGYGYTF. The CDR3 region has the DNA TGTGCCAGCAGTACCTCCCGGGAAGGTGGCTATGGCTACACCTTC.

The chain recombines TRBV5-1 with TRBJ2-2, with TRBD1 identical over 9 bases. V lost 0 bases, J lost 6 bases, and 6 bases stayed unmatched. The CDR3 has 16 amino acids. Germline V gives CDR1 SGHRS, CDR2 YFSETQ. The CDR3 DNA reads TGCGCCAGCAGCTTGGGACCGGGACAGGGTGCCGGGGAGCTGTTTTTT. Translating gives CASSLGPGQGAGELFF. Full variable domain (remainder filled in from reference TRBV5-1 and TRBJ2-2): KAGVTQTPRYLIKTRGQQVTLSCSPISGHRSVSWYQQTPGQGLQFLFEYFSETQRNKGNFPGRFSGRQFSNSRSEMNVSTLELGDSALYLCASSLGPGQGAGELFFGEGSRLTVL.

The chain couples TRBV6-7 to TRBJ1-1; no clear D gene. TRBV6-7 is an ORF, with its function uncertain. V lost 2 bases and J 1 base, leaving 5 bases between the germline ends. The CDR3 length is 13 residues. CDR3 sequence: CASSYGRNTEAFF. As DNA, the CDR3 is TGTGCCAGCAGTTACGGACGGAACACTGAAGCTTTCTTT.

The rearrangement joins TRBV4-3 to TRBJ1-4; no definite D call. The germline V gene encodes CDR1 LGHNA and CDR2 YSLEER. This CDR3 spans 14 amino acids. V was trimmed by 3 bases and J by 7 bases, leaving 12 bases between them. CDR3 in DNA: TGCGCCAGCAGCCAGGATCAGATGGGTGAAAAACTGTTTTTT. It specifies CASSQDQMGEKLFF.

The chain combines TRBV25-1 with TRBJ1-2; 7 nucleotides line up with TRBD1. Germline trimming cut 3 bases from V and 8 bases from J; bases unmatched to any gene: 9. The CDR3 covers 14 residues. CDR1 is MGHDK and CDR2 is SYGVNS in the germline V gene. The CDR3 nucleotides are TGTGCCAGCAGTGACCGGGACAGAAACAAGGGCTACACCTTC. It is translated as CASSDRDRNKGYTF.

The chain carries TRBV18 and TRBJ2-3, with TRBD1 matching 8 bases. This CDR3 spans 16 amino acids. Germline assignment: CDR1 KGHSH and CDR2 LQKENI. The J segment lost 0 bases and the V segment lost 3 bases, leaving 5 bases of the junction unmatched. Here the CDR3 DNA reads TGTGCCAGCTCACCGATGACAGGGGTTAGCACAGATACGCAGTATTTT. This sequence encodes CASSPMTGVSTDTQYF.

This chain connects TRBV4-2 to TRBJ2-3; no firm D call. The CDR3 consists of 14 residues. Per the germline V gene, CDR1 is LGHNA and CDR2 is YNFKEQ. The V gene lost 0 bases and the J gene lost 2 bases, with 6 bases spanning the gap. CDR3 coding DNA: TGTGCCAGCAGCCAAGATGCAGCCACAGATACGCAGTATTTT. It codes for CASSQDAATDTQYF.

V is TRBV5-1 and J is TRBJ2-3, with 8 bases lining up with TRBD1. The length of the CDR3 is 15 residues. V shed 7 bases, J shed 2 bases, and the junction held 9 bases outside the gene matches. The germline CDR1 and CDR2 sequences are SGHRS and YFSETQ. CDR3 nucleotide sequence: TGCGCCAGCGGACCCTGGACAGGGAACACAGATACGCAGTATTTT. It translates to CASGPWTGNTDTQYF.

The chain combines TRBV10-3 with TRBJ2-1; maybe TRBD2 (5 bases). The CDR3 extends over 10 amino acids. The ends were cut back, 10 bases at V and 8 bases at J, with 9 bases in the middle. CDR1 ENHRY and CDR2 SYGVKD come from the germline V gene. CDR3 nucleotide sequence: TGTGCCACCCTCGGGGATGAGCAGTTCTTC. Amino acids: CATLGDEQFF.

This clone was seen just once. The J gene is TRBJ2-7, the V gene TRBV7-9; D call uncertain. CDR3 length equals 15 residues. Trimming left V 5 bases short and J 3 bases short, with 17 bases between. Germline lookup yields CDR1 SEHNR and CDR2 FQNEAQ (reference sequence). CDR3 DNA: TGTGCCAGCAGCCACCCACTGGGAACGGGCTACGAGCAGTACTTC. Protein: CASSHPLGTGYEQYF.

The chain links TRBV6-5 to TRBJ1-1; unclear D gene. V lost 0 bases, J lost 0 bases, and 11 bases lay in between. CDR3 length: 16 residues. The germline CDR1 and CDR2 sequences are MNHEY and SVGAGI. The CDR3 here is CASSYSLGIMNTEAFF. CDR3 sequence (DNA): TGTGCCAGCAGTTACTCGCTCGGGATCATGAACACTGAAGCTTTCTTT.